The T cell receptor beta chain under discussion was sequenced for a study of blood T cell repertoires in COVID-19. J was trimmed by 3 bases and V by 5 bases; bases with no gene match: 5. Germline V gene data show CDR1 as SGHNT and CDR2 as YENEEA. This CDR3 region has 15 residues. Data came from immunoSEQ multiplex PCR; TCRdb stores just in-frame clones and leaves some out. Here the sample spans some 140,000 clones, approximately 78% being singletons. This TCR was sampled from a man aged 60 to 75 who had recovered from COVID-19. The chain employs TRBV11-3 and TRBJ2-5, with TRBD1 matching over 11 bases. Sequenced sample: peripheral blood. CDR3 nucleotides: TGTGCCAGCAGCCTTGGGGGACAGGGGGAAGAGACCCAGTACTTC. Translation: CASSLGGQGEETQYF.